This T cell receptor beta chain is from a study of identical twins' blood T cells. Study outcomes and limitations: Top TCRbeta clonotypes were shared more with twin than unrelated donors.

This clonotype appeared a few times. The antigen is unknown. Via MiXCR, TCRdb re-called the 5' RACE reads, giving one row per CDR3 protein. Seen here are fewer than 450,000 distinct CDR3 sequences, around 30% observed once, and the top ten hold 5.5% to 6.5%. Three pairs of healthy female monozygous twins were the donors. V was cut by 6 bases and J by 6 bases, with 15 bases left in between. Germline assignment: CDR1 DFQATT and CDR2 SNEGSKA (reference sequence). The length of the CDR3 is 13 residues. The sequence was collected from a woman aged 18-49 years in good health. The rearrangement links TRBV20-1 to TRBJ2-1; D is uncertain. Sequencing was done on a sample of PBMCs. The CDR3 spells CSANERASNEQFF. DNA for the CDR3: TGCAGTGCGAATGAAAGAGCTAGCAATGAGCAGTTCTTC.